These 26 T cell receptor beta chains share one sample of origin, sequenced in a study of human T cells and chemical hapten exposure. Time point of the sample: pre-sensitization, week 0. Sample treatment: therapeutic diphenylcyclopropenone sensitization with weekly scalp DPC. TCRdb re-called the RACE reads with MiXCR, one entry per CDR3 protein. Of a few hundred thousand distinct CDR3 sequences detected, 7.5% to 8% appear once; the ten largest clones hold 1.2%. The sequencing used whole blood, collected in connection with sensitization to the hapten diphenylcyclopropenone (DPC). The receptors come from a man between 18 and 35 years old with alopecia areata. Some clones in this sample may be carry-over from other donors' samples.

The V and J genes are TRBV5-1 and TRBJ2-1, with D perhaps given as TRBD1 or TRBD2 (5 bases each). This CDR3 contains 14 residues. Trimming took off 6 bases at V and 6 bases at J, with 16 bases between the two ends. CDR1 and CDR2 from the germline V gene are SGHRS and YFSETQ. The CDR3 loop reads CASTRERGSNEQFF. The CDR3 DNA reads TGCGCCAGCACTAGAGAGAGGGGATCCAATGAGCAGTTCTTC.

J is TRBJ2-1 and V is TRBV5-1; 9 bases map to TRBD1. This CDR3 contains 16 residues. Germline V gene sequence: CDR1 SGHRS, CDR2 YFSETQ. Trimming at V came to 1 base and at J to 7 bases, leaving 9 bases not matched to a gene. For the CDR3, the DNA is TGCGCCAGCAGCTTGTACTCCGGGACAGGGCTGAATGAGCAGTTCTTC. This translates into CASSLYSGTGLNEQFF.

The chain combines TRBV7-8 with TRBJ1-6; D remains ambiguous. V lost 5 bases and J lost 15, with 14 bases in between. This CDR3 has 12 amino acids. CDR1 SGHVS and CDR2 FQNEAQ come from the germline V gene. The CDR3 DNA follows: TGTGCCAGCAGCCCGGGATTGATCGTCCTCCACTTT. It specifies CASSPGLIVLHF. The whole variable domain, remainder taken from reference TRBV7-8 and TRBJ1-6, is GAGVSQSPRYKVAKRGQDVALRCDPISGHVSLFWYQQALGQGPEFLTYFQNEAQLDKSGLPSDRFFAERPEGSVSTLKIQRTQQEDSAVYLCASSPGLIVLHFGNGTRLTVT.

This clonotype was counted many times. This chain connects TRBV5-1 to TRBJ1-1, with no clear D. This CDR3 has 11 residues. Germline V gene data show CDR1 as SGHRS and CDR2 as YFSETQ. With 0 bases removed from V and 8 bases from J, the gap between germline ends came to 5 bases. CDR3 sequence reads: CASSLVGEAFF. The CDR3 DNA reads as TGCGCCAGCAGCTTGGTAGGGGAAGCTTTCTTT.

The genes are TRBV5-1 and TRBJ1-1, with unresolved D. Trimming pared 2 bases from V and 1 base from J, leaving 12 bases between. The CDR3 has 15 amino acids. CDR1 is SGHRS, CDR2 YFSETQ, per germline. The CDR3 DNA follows: TGCGCCAGCAGCTTAAGCCGGTCAGCGAACACTGAAGCTTTCTTT. It specifies CASSLSRSANTEAFF. The full variable domain, completed using reference TRBV5-1 and TRBJ1-1, is KAGVTQTPRYLIKTRGQQVTLSCSPISGHRSVSWYQQTPGQGLQFLFEYFSETQRNKGNFPGRFSGRQFSNSRSEMNVSTLELGDSALYLCASSLSRSANTEAFFGQGTRLTVV.

This clonotype was counted ten times or more. This chain joins TRBV7-2 and TRBJ1-3; tentatively, D is TRBD1 (6 bases). This CDR3 region has 16 residues. Per germline, CDR1 SGHTA and CDR2 FQGNSA. Deletions cut 0 bases from V and 0 bases from J, with 9 bases between. The DNA of the CDR3 is TGTGCCAGCAGCTTAGCGGGGGACATCTCTGGAAACACCATATATTTT. Protein: CASSLAGDISGNTIYF. The full variable domain, completed using reference TRBV7-2 and TRBJ1-3, is GAGVSQSPSNKVTEKGKDVELRCDPISGHTALYWYRQSLGQGLEFLIYFQGNSAPDKSGLPSDRFSAERTGGSVSTLTIQRTQQEDSAVYLCASSLAGDISGNTIYFGEGSWLTVV.

A few counts support this clonotype. The J gene is TRBJ2-3, the V gene TRBV10-3; 9 bases agree with TRBD2. The CDR3 sequence is 16 residues long. With 7 bases clipped from V and 6 bases from J, the junction kept 14 bases outside the gene matches. From germline, CDR1 is ENHRY and CDR2 SYGVKD. CDR3 bases: TGTGCCATCAACCATCCTATCGGCGGGGGGGTGGATACGCAGTATTTT. Amino acids: CAINHPIGGGVDTQYF.

This chain links TRBV24-1 with TRBJ2-1, with D possibly matching TRBD2 (7 bases). From germline, CDR1 is KGHDR and CDR2 SFDVKD. The germline V and J ends were trimmed by 7 bases and 8 bases, with 14 bases remaining between them. This CDR3 spans 13 amino acids. CDR3 residues: CATRSAGADEQFF. The CDR3 DNA is TGTGCCACCAGGTCGGCGGGGGCCGATGAGCAGTTCTTC.

This chain joins TRBV5-1 and TRBJ1-6; TRBD1 is a possible D gene (6 bases). The CDR3 is 14 amino acids. Germline values: CDR1 SGHRS, CDR2 YFSETQ. V lost 4 bases, J lost 13 bases, and 18 bases lay in between. The CDR3: CASSETGQPAPLHF. DNA for the CDR3: TGCGCCAGCAGCGAGACTGGACAGCCTGCCCCCCTCCACTTT.

This clonotype has a count of ten or more. V is TRBV7-2 and J is TRBJ2-3; TRBD2 aligns across 8 bases. V lost 5 bases to trimming and J lost 11 bases; unmatched junction nucleotides: 9. There are 13 residues in the CDR3. Germline V CDR1 and CDR2: SGHTA, FQGNSA. The CDR3 loop is CASSPQTSDEQYF. The CDR3 DNA reads as TGTGCCAGCAGCCCCCAGACTAGCGACGAGCAGTATTTT.

This clonotype appeared many times. The chain carries TRBV4-1 and TRBJ2-1; D not resolved. The CDR3 totals 15 residues. Germline CDR1 reads MGHRA; CDR2 reads YSYEKL. Trimming left V 3 bases short and J 3 bases short, with 12 bases between. The CDR3 sequence: CASSHPLRSYNEQFF. CDR3 in DNA: TGCGCCAGCAGCCATCCACTCCGAAGCTACAATGAGCAGTTCTTC.

The rearrangement links TRBV5-1 to TRBJ2-3; 9 nucleotides agree with TRBD1. Germline loops: CDR1 SGHRS, CDR2 YFSETQ. Unmatched junction bases numbered 9, after V lost 4 bases and J lost 3 bases. The CDR3 loop spans 16 amino acids. The CDR3 loop is CASSPAGTGKTDTQYF. In DNA form, the CDR3 reads TGCGCCAGCAGCCCTGCCGGGACAGGGAAGACAGATACGCAGTATTTT.

The rearrangement links TRBV12-3 or TRBV12-4 to TRBJ1-1; D is possibly TRBD1 (5 bases). V gave up 3 bases and J gave up 1 base, with 12 bases separating them. The CDR3 length is 15 residues. The CDR3 sequence is CASSFGGRTNTEAFF. For the CDR3, the DNA is TGTGCCAGCAGTTTCGGGGGACGGACGAACACTGAAGCTTTCTTT.

This clonotype was seen repeatedly, ten times or more. J is TRBJ1-1 and V is TRBV5-5; no reliable D call. V gave up 1 base and J gave up 8 bases, with 6 bases separating them. The germline V gene encodes CDR1 SGHKS and CDR2 YYEKEE (reference sequence). CDR3 size: 11 residues. CDR3 amino acids: CASSLSVEAFF. For the CDR3, the DNA is TGTGCCAGCAGCTTGTCAGTGGAAGCTTTCTTT.

The rearrangement uses TRBV27 and TRBJ2-1; tentatively, D is TRBD1 (6 bases). This CDR3 has 14 amino acids. Looked up from germline, CDR1 is MNHEY and CDR2 is SMNVEV (reference sequence). V lost 3 bases and J lost 2, with 8 bases in between. The DNA for the CDR3 is TGTGCCAGCAGTTTGCAGGGGCCCTACAATGAGCAGTTCTTC. It encodes CASSLQGPYNEQFF.

The sample holds a few counts of this clonotype. For the CDR3, the DNA is TGCGCCAGCTCCGAAACAGGGGAGTACGAGCAGTACTTC. It specifies CASSETGEYEQYF. The chain employs TRBV5-1 and TRBJ2-7; 7 bases fit TRBD1. Germline V gene sequence: CDR1 SGHRS, CDR2 YFSETQ. Unmatched junction bases numbered 8, after V lost 7 bases and J lost 4 bases. The CDR3 totals 13 residues.

The V and J genes are TRBV4-1 and TRBJ2-7; the D gene is possibly TRBD1 (5 bases). The CDR3 covers 15 residues. V was shortened by 1 base and J by 3 bases, with 13 bases between the two germline ends. Germline V gene sequence: CDR1 MGHRA, CDR2 YSYEKL. CDR3 sequence (DNA): TGCGCCAGCAGCCAAGCAGGGCAAAATTTCTACGAGCAGTACTTC. Protein product: CASSQAGQNFYEQYF.

This clonotype was detected only a few times. This chain joins TRBV7-2 and TRBJ2-1; D uncertain. Germline assignment: CDR1 SGHTA and CDR2 FQGNSA. The CDR3 length is 14 residues. With 0 bases removed from V and 9 bases from J, the gap between germline ends came to 12 bases. The CDR3 bases are TGTGCCAGCAGCTTAGCACAACGGTTTGGTGAGCAGTTCTTC. Translation gives CASSLAQRFGEQFF. The variable domain in full, with the rest retrieved from reference TRBV7-2 and TRBJ2-1, is GAGVSQSPSNKVTEKGKDVELRCDPISGHTALYWYRQSLGQGLEFLIYFQGNSAPDKSGLPSDRFSAERTGGSVSTLTIQRTQQEDSAVYLCASSLAQRFGEQFFGPGTRLTVL.

The chain recombines TRBV11-2 with TRBJ2-3; TRBD2 is a possible D gene (5 bases). The CDR3 loop spans 13 amino acids. Trimming cost V 1 base and J 8 bases, with 10 bases left between them. CDR1 SGHAT and CDR2 FQNNGV come from the germline V gene. The CDR3 DNA sequence: TGTGCCAGCAGCTTAGCGACGAGCGGTACGCAGTATTTT. Translated: CASSLATSGTQYF.

Here the CDR3 reads CASSPFPPRGGNTIYF. Written as DNA, the CDR3 is TGTGCCAGCAGTCCCTTCCCCCCCCGGGGTGGAAACACCATATATTTT. The chain employs TRBV28 and TRBJ1-3; D gene uncertain. V dropped 5 bases and J dropped 3 bases, with 17 bases sitting between them. CDR3 length: 16 residues. Germline loops: CDR1 MDHEN, CDR2 SYDVKM.

This clonotype turned up a few times. The chain employs TRBV7-2 and TRBJ2-1; 10 bases are shared with TRBD1. V lost 5 bases, J lost 5 bases, and 6 bases stayed unmatched. Germline CDR1 is SGHTA and CDR2 is FQGNSA. There are 15 residues in the CDR3. The CDR3 sequence: CASSVDRGRNNEQFF. CDR3 nucleotides: TGTGCCAGCAGCGTCGACAGGGGGCGAAACAATGAGCAGTTCTTC.

The sample holds many counts of this clonotype. The rearrangement joins TRBV24-1 to TRBJ1-1, with a possible D match to TRBD1 (6 bases). V gave up 4 bases and J gave up 5 bases, with 10 bases separating them. Germline values: CDR1 KGHDR, CDR2 SFDVKD. CDR3 size: 13 residues. The CDR3 DNA follows: TGTGCCACCAGTGAATCAGGGGAGACTGAAGCTTTCTTT. Residues: CATSESGETEAFF.

The J gene is TRBJ2-4, the V gene TRBV2; no reliable D call. V was shortened by 1 base and J by 2 bases, with 15 bases between the two germline ends. The CDR3 runs 17 residues. Germline V gene data show CDR1 as SNHLY and CDR2 as FYNNEI. The CDR3 DNA is TGTGCCAGCAGTGAAGTTTCTGTTTGGGTATCCAAAAACATTCAGTACTTC. Protein: CASSEVSVWVSKNIQYF. Based on the CDR3 plus reference TRBV2 and TRBJ2-4, the full variable domain is EPEVTQTPSHQVTQMGQEVILRCVPISNHLYFYWYRQILGQKVEFLVSFYNNEISEKSEIFDDQFSVERPDGSNFTLKIRSTKLEDSAMYFCASSEVSVWVSKNIQYFGAGTRLSVL.

This clonotype has a handful of counts. The rearrangement joins TRBV20-1 to TRBJ1-1; no definite D call. CDR3 length equals 14 residues. The germline gives CDR1 DFQATT, CDR2 SNEGSKA (reference sequence). The V and J ends lost 0 bases and 4 bases respectively, with 12 bases between them. CDR3 residues: CSARDEGVGTEAFF. CDR3 sequence (DNA): TGCAGTGCTAGAGATGAGGGTGTAGGCACTGAAGCTTTCTTT.

The chain has TRBV5-1 and TRBJ1-6; the match to TRBD1 covers 11 bases. The length of the CDR3 is 16 residues. Germline CDR1 and CDR2: SGHRS and YFSETQ. Trimming cost V 4 bases and J 5 bases; bases outside gene matches: 5. The CDR3 loop is CASSTGQGVNNSPLHF. For the CDR3, the DNA is TGCGCCAGCAGCACGGGACAGGGGGTGAATAATTCACCCCTCCACTTT.

As for this clonotype: Because it lacks the conserved phenylalanine or tryptophan at the end, this CDR3 is likely a read error. The V and J genes are TRBV7-9 and TRBJ1-4, with D maybe TRBD1 (5 bases). V lost 6 bases to trimming and J lost 5 bases, with 16 bases between them. In germline, CDR1 is SEHNR, CDR2 FQNEAQ (reference sequence). CDR3 length: 15 amino acids. The CDR3 DNA sequence: TGTGCCAGCAGGGCCCGCGACAGTAGAAATGAAAAACTGTTTTCT. This codes for CASRARDSRNEKLFS.